This record concerns one T cell receptor (beta chain) sequence. The antigen is unknown. These data originate in a study of OX40 agonist ivuxolimab in advanced cancers. Study details: Ivuxolimab is a fully human IgG2 antibody that activates OX40 (CD134). The group had a mean age of about 64 years, ranged from about 20 to 79, and was approximately 81% male. Overall study results and limits: Expanded clones were, on average, more numerous in CD8+ T cells than in CD4+.

Generated by immunoSEQ multiplex PCR, the TCRdb table keeps only in-frame clones and is missing some. The table shows about 95,000 clones, with 89% occurring only once. The length of the CDR3 is 14 residues. The junction had 4 bases not matched to a gene; V was cut back by 7 bases and J by 3 bases. Germline CDR1 SGDLS, CDR2 YYNGEE. This sample comprised CD4+ or CD8+ T cells sorted from blood, obtained in a trial of the OX40 agonist ivuxolimab. This receptor was obtained from an adult with an advanced solid tumor such as melanoma, head and neck, liver or kidney cancer. This chain links TRBV9 with TRBJ2-2; TRBD2 agrees at 9 bases. The CDR3 DNA follows: TGTGCCAGCGGGCGACTAGCGGACACCGGGGAGCTGTTTTTT. Translated, it gives CASGRLADTGELFF.